Listed here is a single T cell receptor (beta chain). Its target is not known. Collection of 8.5 to 10 milliliters of peripheral blood was performed for each donor. CDR3 size: 16 residues. Germline CDR1 MNHEY, CDR2 SVGAGI. Together with a sample-barcoded 5' primer, a J-beta primer mix was included in a second PCR lasting about 7 to 12 cycles. TCRdb re-analysed the 5' RACE reads in MiXCR, keeping a single row per CDR3 protein. The repertoire has hundreds of thousands of distinct CDR3 sequences, 46% of them found once; the top ten carry approximately 18%. This sample was included in a study of blood T cells in healthy people across ages. Whole-study context: With template switching, about one barcoded beta molecule was captured per two T cells. Study observations and caveats: Per-million-T-cell TCR beta diversity fell roughly linearly with age.

The sequence came from an older man in good health. Sequencing was done on a sample of blood. The chain has TRBV6-5 and TRBJ2-1, with D hard to call. The closer fit of TRBJ2-7 to the DNA end suggests the J call may be wrong. The CDR3 protein is CASSTLKLSSYNEQYF. The CDR3 nucleotides are TGTGCCAGCAGTACCCTGAAGTTAAGCTCCTACAATGAGCAGTACTTC.